This entry lists 19 T cell receptor beta chains sequenced from one sample in a study of human T cells and chemical hapten exposure. Indicated time point: pre-sensitization, week 0. Noted treatment: therapeutic diphenylcyclopropenone sensitization with weekly scalp DPC. TCRdb re-derived calls from the RACE reads in MiXCR, one entry per CDR3 protein. This repertoire shows a few hundred thousand distinct CDR3 sequences, around 5.5% found once; its top ten account for roughly 8.2%. This specimen was whole blood, taken in connection with sensitization to the hapten diphenylcyclopropenone (DPC). These TCRs come from a woman under 30 with alopecia areata. Some clones in this sample may be carry-over from other donors' samples.

The V and J genes are TRBV28 and TRBJ2-5, with D perhaps matching TRBD2 (6 bases). Trimming took off 3 bases at V and 8 bases at J, with 16 bases between the two ends. The germline V gene has CDR1 MDHEN and CDR2 SYDVKM. The CDR3 is made up of 14 amino acids. CDR3: CASSLAGLEGTQYF. CDR3 bases: TGTGCCAGCAGTTTGGCGGGACTGGAAGGAACCCAGTACTTC.

This clonotype showed up many times. The chain carries TRBV12-3 or TRBV12-4 and TRBJ2-7; the D call may be TRBD1 or TRBD2 (5 bases each). The ends were cut back, 4 bases at V and 4 bases at J, with 14 bases in the middle. The CDR3 sequence is 14 residues long. The CDR3 here is CASSYRDGPYEQYF. CDR3 bases: TGTGCCAGCAGTTACCGGGACGGACCTTACGAGCAGTACTTC.

V usage is TRBV6-2 or TRBV6-3 and J usage is TRBJ1-1; the D gene is possibly TRBD1 (5 bases). V dropped 1 base and J dropped 3 bases, with 9 bases sitting between them. The CDR3 sequence is 14 residues long. In germline, CDR1 is MNHEY, CDR2 SVGEGT. CDR3 region: CASSYLGEYTEAFF. CDR3 coding DNA: TGTGCCAGCAGTTACTTAGGGGAGTACACTGAAGCTTTCTTT.

This clonotype came up many times. V usage is TRBV6-6 and J usage is TRBJ2-2; 8 bases fit TRBD1. This CDR3 has 14 residues. CDR1 is MNHNY, CDR2 SVGAGI, per germline (reference sequence). V lost 6 bases, J lost 3 bases, and 3 bases stayed unmatched. In DNA form, the CDR3 reads TGTGCCAGCAGGCGGGGACAGGACACCGGGGAGCTGTTTTTT. Encoded protein: CASRRGQDTGELFF.

This clonotype showed up just a few times. The V gene is TRBV2, the J gene TRBJ1-3; 9 nucleotides agree with TRBD1. Germline V lookup: CDR1 SNHLY, CDR2 FYNNEI. J was trimmed by 7 bases and V by 4 bases; bases with no gene match: 11. There are 16 residues in the CDR3. Here the CDR3 DNA reads TGTGCCAGCAGTGGACCGGGACAGGGCGGCTACAACACCATATATTTT. Amino acid sequence: CASSGPGQGGYNTIYF.

The V call is TRBV2, the J call TRBJ1-2; a possible D gene is TRBD1 (5 bases). Germline V lookup: CDR1 SNHLY, CDR2 FYNNEI. V lost 4 bases and J 4 bases, leaving 13 bases between the germline ends. The CDR3 has 14 residues. The CDR3 DNA sequence: TGTGCCAGCAGTGTTGGACAACCAGTCTATGGCTACACCTTC. Its protein is CASSVGQPVYGYTF.

This clonotype was found many times. The chain links TRBV10-2 to TRBJ2-3; D might be TRBD2 (5 bases). Germline V gives CDR1 WSHSY, CDR2 SAAADI. The ends were cut back, 3 bases at V and 0 bases at J, with 16 bases in the middle. This CDR3 is built from 17 residues. The CDR3 DNA is TGCGCCAGCAGTGATAGTAGGCGTCTAGCTAGCACAGATACGCAGTATTTT. This sequence encodes CASSDSRRLASTDTQYF.

This clonotype was detected a few times. Here the CDR3 DNA reads TGTGCCAGCAGTTTGCTCCAACCGGGACAGGGAGCTGGAAACACCATATATTTT. Its protein is CASSLLQPGQGAGNTIYF. The V call is TRBV6-5, the J call TRBJ1-3, with 9 nucleotides matching TRBD1. V gave up 4 bases and J gave up 2 bases; unmatched junction bases: 12. The CDR3 length is 18 residues. Germline CDR1 and CDR2: MNHEY and SVGAGI.

This clonotype has only a few counts. The chain uses TRBV7-8 and TRBJ2-2; no clear D. The V end lost 1 base, the J end lost 4 bases, and 7 bases lay between the germline ends. Germline V gives CDR1 SGHVS, CDR2 FQNEAQ. The CDR3 covers 14 residues. CDR3: CASSLGPGTGELFF. The CDR3 DNA is TGTGCCAGCAGCTTAGGACCGGGCACCGGGGAGCTGTTTTTT.

This clonotype was picked up a small number of times. The chain has TRBV24-1 and TRBJ2-7, with 9 positions matching TRBD1. Germline lookup yields CDR1 KGHDR and CDR2 SFDVKD. With V trimmed by 0 bases and J by 6 bases, 5 bases remained unmatched. This CDR3 contains 15 residues. CDR3 nucleotides: TGTGCCACCAGTGATTTGGGAACAGGGGGCGGCGAGCAGTACTTC. Protein product: CATSDLGTGGGEQYF.

CDR3 in amino acids: CASRYGSPRTGGYEQYF. The CDR3 DNA sequence: TGTGCCAGCAGATACGGATCCCCACGGACAGGGGGCTACGAGCAGTACTTC. V gene TRBV5-6 combines with J gene TRBJ2-7; 10 bases align to TRBD1. With V trimmed by 5 bases and J by 3 bases, 14 bases remained unmatched. The length of the CDR3 is 17 residues. Germline CDR1 is SGHDT and CDR2 is YYEEEE.

The V and J genes are TRBV5-1 and TRBJ2-3; D possibly matches TRBD1 or TRBD2 (6 bases each). Trimming cost V 1 base and J 2 bases, with 29 bases left between them. Germline values: CDR1 SGHRS, CDR2 YFSETQ. This CDR3 comprises 21 residues. The CDR3 sequence: CASSLFAFNLGGSSLTDTQYF. CDR3 sequence (DNA): TGCGCCAGCAGCTTGTTCGCTTTCAATCTGGGGGGCTCCAGTCTCACAGATACGCAGTATTTT.

This clonotype was detected a few times. This chain connects TRBV25-1 to TRBJ1-2; 12 bases align to TRBD1. Per germline, CDR1 MGHDK and CDR2 SYGVNS. Unmatched junction bases numbered 7, after V lost 6 bases and J lost 2 bases. The CDR3 length is 16 residues. The chain's CDR3 is CASRGSGTGGNYGYTF. The CDR3 DNA reads TGTGCCAGCAGGGGCTCCGGGACAGGGGGCAACTATGGCTACACCTTC.

This clonotype was observed at least ten times. V is TRBV6-2 or TRBV6-3 and J is TRBJ2-3; D perhaps matches TRBD2 (5 bases). V was pared by 4 bases and J by 1 base, with 15 bases between. CDR3 length: 16 amino acids. The germline V gene has CDR1 MNHEY and CDR2 SVGEGT. In DNA, the CDR3 is TGTGCCAGCAGTTCGACGTTAGCGCAGGGCACAGATACGCAGTATTTT. Protein sequence: CASSSTLAQGTDTQYF.

A note on this clonotype: It may be a read error: a sequence one base away is much more abundant. V usage is TRBV11-2 and J usage is TRBJ1-2, with unresolved D. Germline-derived CDR1 and CDR2 are SGHAT and FQNNGV. The V gene lost 2 bases and the J gene lost 4 bases, with 5 bases spanning the gap. This CDR3 is built from 12 residues. This CDR3 is CASSLYSYGYTF. Here the CDR3 DNA reads TGTGCCAGCAGCTTATACAGCTATGGCTACACCTTC.

This clonotype was observed at least ten times. The rearrangement uses TRBV6-2 or TRBV6-3 and TRBJ1-5; 8 positions agree with TRBD1. The junction had 15 bases not matched to a gene; V was cut back by 2 bases and J by 3 bases. The CDR3 is 19 residues long. CDR1 is MNHEY and CDR2 is SVGEGT in the germline V gene. The DNA of the CDR3 is TGTGCCAGCAGTTACGAGTGGGCAGGGGGCGCCTCCATCAATCAGCCCCAGCATTTT. It encodes CASSYEWAGGASINQPQHF.

The sample holds many counts of this clonotype. The V and J genes are TRBV19 and TRBJ1-5; tentative D call: TRBD1 (6 bases). Germline CDR1 reads LNHDA; CDR2 reads SQIVND (reference sequence). The CDR3 runs 17 residues. Trimming pared 0 bases from V and 7 bases from J, leaving 19 bases between. The CDR3 DNA reads as TGTGCCAGTAGTATAGACCACGTGCGGGGGCGCGGACAGCCCCAGCATTTT. This sequence encodes CASSIDHVRGRGQPQHF.

This clonotype was found many times. The DNA of the CDR3 is TGCGCCAGCAGCGTCGGGACTCCTAACACCGGGGAGCTGTTTTTT. This translates into CASSVGTPNTGELFF. The V and J genes are TRBV5-1 and TRBJ2-2, with D possibly TRBD2 on 6 matching bases. Trimming pared 4 bases from V and 2 bases from J, leaving 12 bases between. Germline CDR1 and CDR2: SGHRS and YFSETQ. The CDR3 length is 15 residues. Complete variable domain (other parts from reference TRBV5-1 and TRBJ2-2): KAGVTQTPRYLIKTRGQQVTLSCSPISGHRSVSWYQQTPGQGLQFLFEYFSETQRNKGNFPGRFSGRQFSNSRSEMNVSTLELGDSALYLCASSVGTPNTGELFFGEGSRLTVL.

V is TRBV7-9 and J is TRBJ1-2, with D possibly TRBD1 on 5 matching bases. In germline, CDR1 is SEHNR, CDR2 FQNEAQ (reference sequence). The V end was cut by 5 bases, the J end by 3 bases, with 19 bases between. The CDR3 length is 16 residues. The CDR3 DNA follows: TGTGCCAGCAGCCCCCACCCGCCAGGGAAGGACTATGGCTACACCTTC. Translation gives CASSPHPPGKDYGYTF.